This T cell receptor beta chain was identified in a study of blood T cell repertoires in COVID-19. Study-wide background: Whether acute or convalescent, the COVID-19 samples came from the United States, Italy and Spain. The analysed material was cDNA or gDNA that came from T cells, B-cell-depleted T cells, or PBMCs.

As processed by the authors: Nucleated cell number was recorded as an estimate derived from reference gene primer amplification. The repertoire was sequenced with immunoSEQ multiplex PCR; TCRdb's copy has only in-frame clones and lacks some. V, J and clone size are taken as reported in that table, and D and trimming were inferred from the DNA itself. This table holds 120,000 or so clones, around nine tenths found once. The V and J ends lost 0 bases and 4 bases respectively, with 13 bases between them. Germline V gives CDR1 KGHSH, CDR2 LQKENI. The CDR3 has 16 amino acids. This TCR came from a woman aged 45 to 65 with acute or convalescent COVID-19. The sequencing sample was made of peripheral blood. The V gene is TRBV18, the J gene TRBJ2-1; tentative D call: TRBD2 (5 bases). CDR3 nucleotides: TGTGCCAGCTCACCACCTGAGGGAGACGGGTACAATGAGCAGTTCTTC. Protein: CASSPPEGDGYNEQFF. The full variable domain, in which reference TRBV18 and TRBJ2-1 provide the parts outside the CDR3, is NAGVMQNPRHLVRRRGQEARLRCSPMKGHSHVYWYRQLPEEGLKFMVYLQKENIIDESGMPKERFSAEFPKEGPSILRIQQVVRGDSAAYFCASSPPEGDGYNEQFFGPGTRLTVL.